This is a list of T cell receptor beta chains from one sample in a study of breast tumors, draining lymph nodes, adjacent tissues. TCRdb recomputed calls from the multiplex PCR reads with MiXCR, one row per CDR3 protein. The sample has 200,000 to 250,000 distinct CDR3 sequences; roughly 32% are singletons. The sample comprised axillary lymph node tissue. These receptors came from a female donor with breast cancer. Some clones in this sample may be carry-over from other donors' samples. Both conserved end residues are trimmed from each CDR3. Fields, in order: V gene, J gene, CDR3 protein.

v_call: TRBV7-2; j_call: TRBJ2-3; cdr3_aa: ASSTRLAGRDTQY
v_call: TRBV6-5; j_call: TRBJ2-2; cdr3_aa: ASSHGRQGTGELF
v_call: TRBV11-2; j_call: TRBJ2-5; cdr3_aa: ASGDLWGSASLETQY
v_call: TRBV30; j_call: TRBJ1-2; cdr3_aa: AWSGADTNYGYT
v_call: TRBV29-1; j_call: TRBJ2-3; cdr3_aa: SVVEQGGLDTQY
v_call: TRBV24-1; j_call: TRBJ2-1; cdr3_aa: ASGTRYNEQF
v_call: TRBV6-5; j_call: TRBJ2-5; cdr3_aa: ASSHSMAGGFETQY
v_call: TRBV5-1; j_call: TRBJ2-5; cdr3_aa: ASSWEGTPQETQY
v_call: TRBV20-1; j_call: TRBJ2-7; cdr3_aa: SAEDLGATYEQY
v_call: TRBV20-1; j_call: TRBJ2-7; cdr3_aa: SAYRGTNHEQY
v_call: TRBV2; j_call: TRBJ1-6; cdr3_aa: ASRSYRGSNSPLH
v_call: TRBV9; j_call: TRBJ2-7; cdr3_aa: ASSPRTGGRNEQY
v_call: TRBV20-1; j_call: TRBJ1-6; cdr3_aa: SASRPGGNSPLH
v_call: TRBV20-1; j_call: TRBJ2-1; cdr3_aa: SARGSLADGNEQF
v_call: TRBV7-2; j_call: TRBJ2-7; cdr3_aa: DSSFYICSAPGGSGSGIYEQY